Detailed here is one T cell receptor (beta chain). The CDR3 sequence is 15 residues long. Trimming took 6 bases from V and 3 from J, leaving 18 bases between them. The repertoire was sequenced with immunoSEQ multiplex PCR; TCRdb's copy has only in-frame clones and lacks some. The sample gives about 490,000 clones, roughly 85% of which show up once; more than 3% is in the top ten. The data are from a study of blood T cell repertoires in COVID-19. Looking at the study overall: T cells, B-cell-depleted T cells, or PBMCs supplied cDNA or gDNA.

The chain links TRBV5-3 to TRBJ1-1; D is possibly TRBD1 (5 bases). TRBV5-3 is given ORF status, its function remaining uncertain. This clonotype originated in a human donor in a cohort sampled during active COVID-19. The sequenced sample consisted of peripheral blood. CDR3 residues: CARKVPDKGYTEAFF. CDR3 nucleotides: TGTGCCAGAAAGGTACCGGACAAAGGTTACACTGAAGCTTTCTTT.